This TCR beta chain was found in a study of T-cell reconstitution after alpha-beta-depleted transplantation in children. Study results and limitations: TCRbeta diversity was high at day 60 in some patients (a result of surviving recipient T cells and thymic progenitors). From newly produced T cells came most of the T-cell counts and diversity one year after transplant. Alpha-beta T cells present about two months after transplant were reported to originate from several hundred expanded graft clones.

Unique molecular identifiers were incorporated during preparation of the TCRbeta library. TCRdb re-derived calls from the PCR reads in MiXCR, one entry per CDR3 protein. The sample shows 70,000 or so distinct CDR3 sequences, roughly 10% of them seen only once. A remark on this clonotype: Its specificity is unknown.

V lost 2 bases, J lost 1 base, and 10 bases stayed unmatched. This CDR3 contains 19 residues. The V gene's germline CDR1 is LNHDA and CDR2 SQIVND (reference sequence). V is TRBV19 and J is TRBJ2-1; 11 bases fit TRBD2. The receptor was isolated from a boy aged 5-17 years with acute myeloid leukemia, due to receive a stem cell transplant. Sequences were derived from PBMCs, sampled before TCRalphabeta/CD19-depleted stem cell transplant. The CDR3 nucleotides read TGTGCCAGTAGTATAATAAGAGGGCTAGCGGGGGGATCCTACAATGAGCAGTTCTTC. This gives the protein CASSIIRGLAGGSYNEQFF. Based on the CDR3 plus reference TRBV19 and TRBJ2-1, the full variable domain is DGGITQSPKYLFRKEGQNVTLSCEQNLNHDAMYWYRQDPGQGLRLIYYSQIVNDFQKGDIAEGYSVSREKKESFPLTVTSAQKNPTAFYLCASSIIRGLAGGSYNEQFFGPGTRLTVL.